This entry features one TCR beta chain sequence. Antigen specificity is unknown. The CDR3 is made up of 13 amino acids. V dropped 3 bases and J dropped 3 bases, with 9 bases sitting between them. Per the germline V gene, CDR1 is SNHLY and CDR2 is FYNNEI. Naivety among CD8 cells was defined by CD45RO negativity and positive CCR7 selection, thereby excluding terminally differentiated effector memory CD45RA+ cells. Generated by immunoSEQ multiplex PCR, the TCRdb table keeps only in-frame clones and is missing some. The sample includes around 1.9 million clones, roughly 95% of them seen just once. The sample is drawn from a study of shared clonotypes between healthy human individuals. Study outcomes and limitations: Larger estimated richness was generally seen in naive subsets than in memory subsets.

The sequence came from a man younger than 35 in good health. Some clones in this sample may be carry-over from other donors' samples. The sequenced material came from naive CD8+ T cells from PBMCs. V and J are TRBV2 and TRBJ2-7, with a weak D call TRBD1 (5 bases). CDR3 in amino acids: CASSDNRFYEQYF. CDR3 DNA: TGTGCCAGCAGTGACAACAGGTTCTACGAGCAGTACTTC. Full variable domain (rest looked up from reference TRBV2 and TRBJ2-7): EPEVTQTPSHQVTQMGQEVILRCVPISNHLYFYWYRQILGQKVEFLVSFYNNEISEKSEIFDDQFSVERPDGSNFTLKIRSTKLEDSAMYFCASSDNRFYEQYFGPGTRLTVT.